This entry lists 21 T cell receptor beta chains sequenced from one sample in a study of shared clonotypes between healthy human individuals. Produced via immunoSEQ multiplex PCR; TCRdb's table is partial and in-frame only. The top ten hold 12% of the sample, which has about 560,000 clones, about 80% seen once. Sequences were obtained from PBMCs. Receptor source: a woman between 40 and 55 years old in good health. Some clones in this sample may be carry-over from other donors' samples.

J is TRBJ2-2 and V is TRBV7-3, with TRBD2 identical over 16 bases. The CDR3 is 21 residues long. V was pared by 3 bases and J by 6 bases, with 16 bases of the junction left unmatched. In germline, CDR1 is SGHTA, CDR2 FQGTGA. The CDR3 sequence: CASSLNPGLAGGPNSAGELFF. The CDR3 DNA is TGTGCCAGCAGCTTGAATCCGGGACTAGCGGGAGGGCCGAATAGCGCCGGGGAGCTGTTTTTT.

The rearrangement uses TRBV4-2 and TRBJ2-1; 7 positions match TRBD1. V lost 0 bases to trimming and J lost 7 bases; unmatched junction nucleotides: 15. Germline V gene data show CDR1 as LGHNA and CDR2 as YNFKEQ. CDR3 size: 18 residues. CDR3 nucleotide sequence: TGTGCCAGCAGCCAAGATCATACAGGGGACCTTTATGGTAATGAGCAGTTCTTC. Protein product: CASSQDHTGDLYGNEQFF.

This chain joins TRBV7-3 and TRBJ2-3; 9 positions agree with TRBD2. The CDR3 covers 17 residues. Germline assignment: CDR1 SGHTA and CDR2 FQGTGA. V was clipped by 1 base and J by 4 bases; unmatched bases: 9. In nucleotides, the CDR3 is TGTGCCAGCAGCTTAAACCCGGGACTAGCAAGCGCAGATACGCAGTATTTT. It yields the protein CASSLNPGLASADTQYF.

This clone was detected many times. This specimen includes other DNA sequences encoding the same CDR3. The chain couples TRBV11-2 to TRBJ2-2; D gene ambiguous. There are 15 residues in the CDR3. V lost 9 bases and J 6 bases, leaving 20 bases between the germline ends. In germline, CDR1 is SGHAT, CDR2 FQNNGV. The CDR3 bases are TGTGCCAGACTTCGTCCTCCGGTTCGCGCCGGGGAGCTGTTTTTT. It encodes CARLRPPVRAGELFF.

This clone was seen more than once but under ten times. Different DNA sequences within this sample yield the same CDR3. This chain connects TRBV15 to TRBJ1-5; D perhaps matches TRBD1 (6 bases). CDR3 size: 12 residues. The V gene lost 8 bases and the J gene lost 4 bases, with 9 bases spanning the gap. The V gene's germline CDR1 is LNHNV and CDR2 YYDKDF (reference sequence). The CDR3 nucleotides are TGTGCCACCCGACAGGAAAATCAGCCCCAGCATTTT. Amino acid sequence: CATRQENQPQHF.

J is TRBJ2-3 and V is TRBV11-2; 10 nucleotides line up with TRBD1. V lost 5 bases to trimming and J lost 7 bases; unmatched junction nucleotides: 9. CDR1 SGHAT and CDR2 FQNNGV come from the germline V gene. This CDR3 region has 15 residues. CDR3 sequence reads: CASSPSGTGVYTQYF. The DNA of the CDR3 is TGTGCCAGCAGCCCCTCCGGGACAGGGGTATATACGCAGTATTTT.

The rearrangement links TRBV27 to TRBJ1-2; TRBD1 agrees at 7 bases. The ends lost 5 bases at V and 4 bases at J; junction bases unmatched: 7. The germline gives CDR1 MNHEY, CDR2 SMNVEV (reference sequence). This CDR3 comprises 14 residues. CDR3: CASSPIDRAYGYTF. CDR3 DNA: TGTGCCAGCAGTCCCATCGACAGGGCCTATGGCTACACCTTC.

The J gene is TRBJ2-4, the V gene TRBV4-1, with D possibly matching TRBD1 (5 bases). Germline V gene lookup returns CDR1 MGHRA and CDR2 YSYEKL. The CDR3 is made up of 14 amino acids. The V end was cut by 4 bases, the J end by 2 bases, with 9 bases between. The CDR3 DNA sequence: TGCGCCAGCAGCCTAGGGGTGACCAAAAACATTCAGTACTTC. This translates into CASSLGVTKNIQYF.

V is TRBV19 and J is TRBJ2-1, with D perhaps matching TRBD1 (6 bases). With 7 bases removed from V and 7 bases from J, the gap between germline ends came to 8 bases. Germline V CDR1 and CDR2: LNHDA, SQIVND (reference sequence). This CDR3 has 11 amino acids. CDR3 nucleotide sequence: TGTGCCAGTAAGGGGGTGAATGAGCAGTTCTTC. This gives the protein CASKGVNEQFF.

The genes are TRBV7-9 and TRBJ2-1; a possible D gene is TRBD1 (6 bases). V was shortened by 5 bases and J by 0 bases, with 20 bases between the two germline ends. The CDR3 runs to 18 residues. CDR1 and CDR2 (germline): SEHNR, FQNEAQ (reference sequence). CDR3 region: CASSQGGFRRSSYNEQFF. The CDR3 bases are TGTGCCAGCAGCCAAGGGGGATTCCGGCGGAGCTCCTACAATGAGCAGTTCTTC.

This chain joins TRBV29-1 and TRBJ2-3, with 7 bases that match TRBD2. V dropped 7 bases and J dropped 1; count of bases not matched to a gene: 11. CDR3 length equals 15 residues. Germline V gene lookup returns CDR1 SQVTM and CDR2 ANQGSEA. The CDR3 region is CSAPRGAGGTDTQYF. CDR3 DNA sequence: TGCAGCGCCCCCCGCGGGGCGGGAGGCACAGATACGCAGTATTTT.

This clone was observed a few times. CDR3 DNA sequence: TGTGCCAGCAGTTCCCACAGGGGGAGGAGGGGGGAGCAGTACTTC. It yields the protein CASSSHRGRRGEQYF. The V call is TRBV25-1, the J call TRBJ2-7; 8 nucleotides line up with TRBD1. There are 15 residues in the CDR3. From germline, CDR1 is MGHDK and CDR2 SYGVNS. The junction had 13 bases not matched to a gene; V was cut back by 5 bases and J by 7 bases.

The chain employs TRBV22-1 and TRBJ2-5. TRBV22-1 counts as a pseudogene. The CDR3 has 14 residues. The CDR3 is CPGSAREGKETQYF. The CDR3 DNA is TGTCCTGGGAGCGCACGGGAAGGGAAAGAGACCCAGTACTTC.

V and J are TRBV19 and TRBJ2-7, with 9 bases that match TRBD2. The ends lost 3 bases at V and 6 bases at J; junction bases unmatched: 9. CDR1 and CDR2 (germline): LNHDA, SQIVND (reference sequence). CDR3 size: 15 residues. The CDR3, as DNA: TGTGCCAGTAGTATTGGAGGCGGGAGGGCCTCCGAGCAGTACTTC. This codes for CASSIGGGRASEQYF.

V and J are TRBV5-1 and TRBJ2-3; tentative D call: TRBD1 (5 bases). Trimming removed 4 bases at V and 0 bases at J, with 12 bases between. The CDR3 length is 15 residues. Germline CDR1 and CDR2: SGHRS and YFSETQ. This CDR3 is CASSVTDPSTDTQYF. CDR3 nucleotide sequence: TGCGCCAGCAGCGTGACAGATCCTAGCACAGATACGCAGTATTTT.

J is TRBJ1-5 and V is TRBV29-1; 8 bases match TRBD1. Germline V gene sequence: CDR1 SQVTM, CDR2 ANQGSEA. The J segment lost 2 bases and the V segment lost 4 bases, leaving 7 bases of the junction unmatched. The CDR3 extends over 15 amino acids. The CDR3 sequence: CSVVEGQAGNQPQHF. CDR3 nucleotide sequence: TGCAGCGTTGTTGAGGGACAGGCCGGCAATCAGCCCCAGCATTTT.

The V and J genes are TRBV7-2 and TRBJ2-1, with D hard to call. CDR1 is SGHTA, CDR2 FQGNSA, per germline. CDR3 length: 12 residues. Trimming shortened V by 5 bases and J by 9 bases, and 11 bases separated the two germline ends. CDR3 residues: CASSGIGFEQFF. DNA for the CDR3: TGTGCCAGCAGCGGAATTGGTTTTGAGCAGTTCTTC.

The chain recombines TRBV11-2 with TRBJ2-3; 7 bases are a match to TRBD2. The CDR3 sequence is 15 residues long. The germline V gene has CDR1 SGHAT and CDR2 FQNNGV. Trimming took 4 bases from V and 2 from J; bases not matched to a gene: 6. The CDR3 nucleotides are TGTGCCAGCAGCTGGTGGGGGGGAGCCACAGATACGCAGTATTTT. This sequence encodes CASSWWGGATDTQYF.

The rearrangement joins TRBV28 to TRBJ2-6; a possible D gene is TRBD2 (6 bases). From germline, CDR1 is MDHEN and CDR2 SYDVKM. The CDR3 sequence is 15 residues long. Trimming removed 7 bases at V and 2 bases at J, with 12 bases between. This CDR3 is CASTGGSAGANVLTF. The CDR3 nucleotides read TGTGCCAGCACTGGAGGGAGCGCTGGGGCCAACGTCCTGACTTTC.

The rearrangement links TRBV27 to TRBJ2-1; unclear D gene. The CDR3 spans 14 residues. The germline V and J ends were trimmed by 3 bases and 4 bases, with 10 bases remaining between them. The V gene's germline CDR1 is MNHEY and CDR2 SMNVEV (reference sequence). CDR3 protein: CASSLVSSYNEQFF. CDR3 bases: TGTGCCAGCAGTTTGGTTAGCTCGTACAATGAGCAGTTCTTC.

The rearrangement uses TRBV6-5 and TRBJ2-7; D is possibly TRBD1 (6 bases). CDR1 and CDR2 (germline): MNHEY, SVGAGI. The CDR3 sequence is 13 residues long. V dropped 6 bases and J dropped 2 bases, with 11 bases sitting between them. The CDR3 DNA sequence: TGTGCCAGCAGCCCGGGACACCCCTACGAGCAGTACTTC. Translating it yields CASSPGHPYEQYF.